This TCR beta chain emerged from a study of CXCR3-negative and CXCR3-positive naive CD8 T cells. Turning to the study itself: Each library held about 1.5 +/- 0.3 million TRB reads, 120 million to 150 million in total. Study-wide findings and caveats: With respect to TRBV-TRBJ usage, naive CXCR3-negative and CXCR3-positive cells were similar; memory differed. Much lower diversity was found in memory CD8+ cells, while both naive subsets had comparably high diversity.

The libraries of TRB cDNA were constructed through 5' RACE using UMI labels. From the 5' RACE reads, TCRdb lists one entry per CDR3 protein and no DNA. This sample's table reports about 43,000 distinct CDR3 sequences. Researchers reported sorting every CD8+ T cell subset in triplicate, a few hundred thousand cells per sort. The CDR3 has 18 residues. CDR1 and CDR2 (germline): SGHDN, FVKESK. Points on this clonotype: Its matching antigen is unknown.

The chain combines TRBV14 with TRBJ2-1; as DNA is missing, the TRBD2 call by TCRdb cannot be tested. The receptor was derived from a human donor in good health. Some clones in this sample may be carry-over from other donors' samples. Sequencing used memory CD8+ T cells from blood. The chain's CDR3 is CASSQDRGLLPTYNEQFF.